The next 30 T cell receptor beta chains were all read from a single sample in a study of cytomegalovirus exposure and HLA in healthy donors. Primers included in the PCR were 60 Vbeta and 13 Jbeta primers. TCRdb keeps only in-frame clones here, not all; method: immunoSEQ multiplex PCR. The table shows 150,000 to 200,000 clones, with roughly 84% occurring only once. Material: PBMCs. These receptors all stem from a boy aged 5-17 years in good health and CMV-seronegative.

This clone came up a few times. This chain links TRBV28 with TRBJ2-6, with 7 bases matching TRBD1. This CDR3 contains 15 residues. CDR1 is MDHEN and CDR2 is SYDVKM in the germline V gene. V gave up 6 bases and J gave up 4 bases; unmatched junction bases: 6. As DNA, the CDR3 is TGTGCCAGCAGGCCTACAGGGGCCGGGGCCAACGTCCTGACTTTC. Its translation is CASRPTGAGANVLTF. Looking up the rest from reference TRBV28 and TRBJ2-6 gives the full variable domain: DVKVTQSSRYLVKRTGEKVFLECVQDMDHENMFWYRQDPGLGLRLIYFSYDVKMKEKGDIPEGYSVSREKKERFSLILESASTNQTSMYLCASRPTGAGANVLTFGAGSRLTVL.

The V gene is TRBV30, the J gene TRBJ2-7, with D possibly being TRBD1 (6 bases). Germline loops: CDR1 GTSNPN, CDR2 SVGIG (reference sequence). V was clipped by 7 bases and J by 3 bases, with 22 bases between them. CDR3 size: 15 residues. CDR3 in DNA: TGTGCCTTTAAGGACAGTGCTAGGGCCCTCTACGAGCAGTACTTC. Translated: CAFKDSARALYEQYF. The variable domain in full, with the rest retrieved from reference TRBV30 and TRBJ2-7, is SQTIHQWPATLVQPVGSPLSLECTVEGTSNPNLYWYRQAAGRGLQLLFYSVGIGQISSEVPQNLSASRPQDRQFILSSKKLLLSDSGFYLCAFKDSARALYEQYFGPGTRLTVT.

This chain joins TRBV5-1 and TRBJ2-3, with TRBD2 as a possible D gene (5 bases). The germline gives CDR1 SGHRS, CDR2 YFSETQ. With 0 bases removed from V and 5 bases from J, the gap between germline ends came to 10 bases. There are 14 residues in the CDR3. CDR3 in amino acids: CASSLALAEDTQYF. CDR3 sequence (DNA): TGCGCCAGCAGCTTGGCTCTAGCCGAAGATACGCAGTATTTT.

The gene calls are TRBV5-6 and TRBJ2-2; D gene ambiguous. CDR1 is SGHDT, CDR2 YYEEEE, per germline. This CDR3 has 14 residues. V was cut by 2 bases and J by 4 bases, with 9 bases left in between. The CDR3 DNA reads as TGTGCCAGCAGCTTTCAGGTGACCACCGGGGAGCTGTTTTTT. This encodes CASSFQVTTGELFF.

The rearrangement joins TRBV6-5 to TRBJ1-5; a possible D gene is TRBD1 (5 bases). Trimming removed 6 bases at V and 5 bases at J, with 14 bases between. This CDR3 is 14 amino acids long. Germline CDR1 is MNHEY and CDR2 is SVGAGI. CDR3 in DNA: TGTGCCAGCAGGGGCGCCCAGGGTTATCAGCCCCAGCATTTT. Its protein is CASRGAQGYQPQHF.

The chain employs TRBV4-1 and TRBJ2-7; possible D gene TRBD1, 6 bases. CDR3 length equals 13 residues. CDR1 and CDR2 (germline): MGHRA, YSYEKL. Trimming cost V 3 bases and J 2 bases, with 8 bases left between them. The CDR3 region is CASSQGATYEQYF. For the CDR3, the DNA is TGCGCCAGCAGCCAGGGGGCGACCTACGAGCAGTACTTC.

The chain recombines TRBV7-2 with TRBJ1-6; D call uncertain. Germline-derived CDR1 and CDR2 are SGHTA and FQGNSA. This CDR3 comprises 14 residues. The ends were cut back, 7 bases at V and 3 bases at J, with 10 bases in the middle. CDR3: CASTVPGYNSPLHF. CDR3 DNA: TGTGCCAGCACCGTTCCAGGCTATAATTCACCCCTCCACTTT.

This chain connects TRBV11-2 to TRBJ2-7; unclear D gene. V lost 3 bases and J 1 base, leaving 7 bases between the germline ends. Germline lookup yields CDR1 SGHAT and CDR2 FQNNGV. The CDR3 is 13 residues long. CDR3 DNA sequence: TGTGCCAGCAGCTTCTCCGTATCCTACGAGCAGTACTTC. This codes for CASSFSVSYEQYF.

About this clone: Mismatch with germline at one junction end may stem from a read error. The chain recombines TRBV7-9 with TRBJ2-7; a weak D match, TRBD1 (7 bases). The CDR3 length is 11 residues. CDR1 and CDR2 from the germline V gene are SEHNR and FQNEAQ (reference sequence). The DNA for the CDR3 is TGTGCCAGCAGCCCGGCGGGACAGTCGAGCTTC. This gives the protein CASSPAGQSSF.

CDR3 sequence: CASSSQGQGSYEQYF. The CDR3 bases are TGTGCCAGCAGCTCTCAGGGACAGGGCTCCTACGAGCAGTACTTC. This chain links TRBV5-4 with TRBJ2-7; 9 bases are a match to TRBD1. The CDR3 contains 15 residues. Germline lookup yields CDR1 SGHNT and CDR2 YYREEE (reference sequence). The J segment lost 0 bases and the V segment lost 3 bases, leaving 4 bases of the junction unmatched.

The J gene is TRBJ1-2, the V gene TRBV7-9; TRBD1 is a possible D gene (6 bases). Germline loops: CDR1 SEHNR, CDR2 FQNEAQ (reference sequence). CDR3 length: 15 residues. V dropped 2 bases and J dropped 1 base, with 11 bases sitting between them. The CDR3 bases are TGTGCCAGCAGCTTAAAAGGGGGGGATAACTATGGCTACACCTTC. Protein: CASSLKGGDNYGYTF.

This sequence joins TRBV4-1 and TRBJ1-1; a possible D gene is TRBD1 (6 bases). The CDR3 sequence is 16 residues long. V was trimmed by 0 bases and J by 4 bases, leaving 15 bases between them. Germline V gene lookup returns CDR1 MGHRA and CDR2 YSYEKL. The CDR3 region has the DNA TGCGCCAGCAGCCAAGAGCCGGCAGGGGTGGGCACTGAAGCTTTCTTT. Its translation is CASSQEPAGVGTEAFF.

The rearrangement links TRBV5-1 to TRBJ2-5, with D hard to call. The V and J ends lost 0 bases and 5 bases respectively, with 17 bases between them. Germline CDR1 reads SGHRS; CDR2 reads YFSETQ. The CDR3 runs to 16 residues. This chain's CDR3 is CASSLAVTVSQETQYF. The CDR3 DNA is TGCGCCAGCAGCTTGGCGGTAACAGTCTCTCAGGAGACCCAGTACTTC.

The CDR3 DNA reads TGTGCCAGTAGTACCTCAAACAGGTCTCCGTACTTC. It yields the protein CASSTSNRSPYF. The chain uses TRBV19 and TRBJ2-7, with D maybe TRBD1 (5 bases). Trimming left V 4 bases short and J 12 bases short, with 16 bases between. The germline V gene encodes CDR1 LNHDA and CDR2 SQIVND (reference sequence). The CDR3 extends over 12 amino acids.

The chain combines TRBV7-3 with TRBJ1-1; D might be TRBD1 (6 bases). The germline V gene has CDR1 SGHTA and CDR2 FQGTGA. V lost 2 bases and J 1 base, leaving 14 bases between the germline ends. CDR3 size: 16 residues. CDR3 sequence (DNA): TGTGCCAGCAGCTTACAGGGGTTGGCCACGAACACTGAAGCTTTCTTT. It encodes CASSLQGLATNTEAFF.

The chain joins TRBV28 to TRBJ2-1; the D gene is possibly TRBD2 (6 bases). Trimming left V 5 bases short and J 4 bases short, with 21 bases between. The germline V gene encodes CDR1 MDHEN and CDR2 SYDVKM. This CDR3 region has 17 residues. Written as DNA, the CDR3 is TGTGCCAGCAGTCAATCTAGCCTCGGGAGTGTATACAATGAGCAGTTCTTC. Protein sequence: CASSQSSLGSVYNEQFF.

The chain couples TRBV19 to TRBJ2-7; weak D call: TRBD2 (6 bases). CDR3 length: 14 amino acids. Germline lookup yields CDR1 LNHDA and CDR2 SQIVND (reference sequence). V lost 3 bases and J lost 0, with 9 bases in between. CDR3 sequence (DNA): TGTGCCAGTAGTATTACCGGGAGCTCCTACGAGCAGTACTTC. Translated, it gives CASSITGSSYEQYF. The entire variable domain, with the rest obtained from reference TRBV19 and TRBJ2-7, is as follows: DGGITQSPKYLFRKEGQNVTLSCEQNLNHDAMYWYRQDPGQGLRLIYYSQIVNDFQKGDIAEGYSVSREKKESFPLTVTSAQKNPTAFYLCASSITGSSYEQYFGPGTRLTVT.

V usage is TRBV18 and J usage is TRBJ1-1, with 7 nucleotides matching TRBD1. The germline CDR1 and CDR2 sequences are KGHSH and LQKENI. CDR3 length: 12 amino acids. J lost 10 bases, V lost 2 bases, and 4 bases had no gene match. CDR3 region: CASSPKRGPAFF. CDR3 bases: TGTGCCAGCTCACCAAAAAGGGGGCCAGCTTTCTTT.

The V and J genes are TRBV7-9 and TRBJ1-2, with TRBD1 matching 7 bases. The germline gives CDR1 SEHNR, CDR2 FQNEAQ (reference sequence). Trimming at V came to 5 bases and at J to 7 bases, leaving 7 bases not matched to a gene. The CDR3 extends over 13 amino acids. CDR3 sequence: CASSEPTGTGYTF. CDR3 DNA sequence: TGTGCCAGCAGCGAGCCGACAGGGACTGGCTACACCTTC.

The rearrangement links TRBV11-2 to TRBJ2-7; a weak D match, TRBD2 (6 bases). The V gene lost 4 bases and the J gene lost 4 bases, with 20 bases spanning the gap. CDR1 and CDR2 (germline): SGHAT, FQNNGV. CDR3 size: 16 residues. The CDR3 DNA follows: TGTGCCAGCAGCTCCCGGGGCGGGATGTTAGCGTACGAGCAGTACTTC. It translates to CASSSRGGMLAYEQYF.

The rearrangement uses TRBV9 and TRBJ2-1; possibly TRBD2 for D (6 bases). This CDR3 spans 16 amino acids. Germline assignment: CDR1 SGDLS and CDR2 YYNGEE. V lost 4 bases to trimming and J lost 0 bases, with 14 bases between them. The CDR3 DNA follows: TGTGCCAGCAGCCCGCCTAGCGACTACTCCTACAATGAGCAGTTCTTC. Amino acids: CASSPPSDYSYNEQFF.

This CDR3 reads CASSLALRTSDLPEQFF. CDR3 coding DNA: TGTGCCAGCAGCTTAGCGCTTCGGACTAGTGATTTGCCTGAGCAGTTCTTC. V usage is TRBV7-9 and J usage is TRBJ2-1; TRBD2 agrees at 7 bases. CDR1 and CDR2 from the germline V gene are SEHNR and FQNEAQ (reference sequence). The CDR3 has 17 amino acids. V lost 0 bases, J lost 9 bases, and 14 bases stayed unmatched.

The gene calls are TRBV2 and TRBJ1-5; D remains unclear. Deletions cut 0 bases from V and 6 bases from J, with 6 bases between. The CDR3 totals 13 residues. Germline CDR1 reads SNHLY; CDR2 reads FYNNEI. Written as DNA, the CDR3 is TGTGCCAGCAGTGAAGCCCGGTTTCAGCCCCAGCATTTT. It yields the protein CASSEARFQPQHF.

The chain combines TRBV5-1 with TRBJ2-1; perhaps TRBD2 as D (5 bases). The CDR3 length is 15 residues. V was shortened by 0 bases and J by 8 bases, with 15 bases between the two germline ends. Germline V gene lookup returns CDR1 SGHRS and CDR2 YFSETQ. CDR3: CASSLAVGVGDEQFF. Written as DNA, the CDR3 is TGCGCCAGCAGCTTGGCGGTGGGAGTTGGCGATGAGCAGTTCTTC.

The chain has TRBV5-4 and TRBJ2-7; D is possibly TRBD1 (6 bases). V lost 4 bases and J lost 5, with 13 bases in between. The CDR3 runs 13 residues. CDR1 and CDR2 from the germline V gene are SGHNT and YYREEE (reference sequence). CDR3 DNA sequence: TGTGCCAGCAGCCCTCGCAGGGGTGACGAGCAGTACTTC. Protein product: CASSPRRGDEQYF.

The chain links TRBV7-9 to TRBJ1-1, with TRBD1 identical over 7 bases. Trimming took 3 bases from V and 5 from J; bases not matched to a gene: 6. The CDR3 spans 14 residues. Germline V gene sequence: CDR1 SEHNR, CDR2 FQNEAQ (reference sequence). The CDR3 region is CASSFPRGRTEAFF. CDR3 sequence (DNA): TGTGCCAGCAGCTTCCCCAGGGGGAGGACTGAAGCTTTCTTT.

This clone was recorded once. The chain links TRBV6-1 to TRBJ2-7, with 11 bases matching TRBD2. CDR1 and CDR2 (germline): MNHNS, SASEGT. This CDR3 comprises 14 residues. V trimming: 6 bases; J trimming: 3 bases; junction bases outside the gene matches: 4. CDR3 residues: CASRDLAGGYEQYF. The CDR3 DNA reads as TGTGCCAGCAGGGACCTAGCGGGGGGCTACGAGCAGTACTTC.

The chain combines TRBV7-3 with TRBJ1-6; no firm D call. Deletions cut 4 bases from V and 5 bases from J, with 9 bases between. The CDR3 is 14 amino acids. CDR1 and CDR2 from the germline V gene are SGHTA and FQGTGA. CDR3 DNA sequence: TGTGCCAGCAGCTCGGGTCGGAATAATTCACCCCTCCACTTT. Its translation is CASSSGRNNSPLHF.

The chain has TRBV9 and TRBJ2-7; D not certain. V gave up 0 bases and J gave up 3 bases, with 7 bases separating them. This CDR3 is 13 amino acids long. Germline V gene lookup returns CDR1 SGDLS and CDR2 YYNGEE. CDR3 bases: TGTGCCAGCAGCGTAGGCAGAAACTACGAGCAGTACTTC. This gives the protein CASSVGRNYEQYF.

The CDR3 reads CASSLWSDSNIQYF. DNA for the CDR3: TGTGCCAGCAGCTTGTGGTCAGACTCAAACATTCAGTACTTC. V usage is TRBV5-8 and J usage is TRBJ2-4; D is ambiguous. The CDR3 consists of 14 residues. Germline V gene sequence: CDR1 SGHTS, CDR2 YDEGEE. Trimming cost V 1 base and J 6 bases, with 11 bases left between them. The full variable domain, with the rest looked up from reference TRBV5-8 and TRBJ2-4, is EAGVTQSPTHLIKTRGQQATLRCSPISGHTSVYWYQQALGLGLQFLLWYDEGEERNRGNFPPRFSGRQFPNYSSELNVNALELEDSALYLCASSLWSDSNIQYFGAGTRLSVL.